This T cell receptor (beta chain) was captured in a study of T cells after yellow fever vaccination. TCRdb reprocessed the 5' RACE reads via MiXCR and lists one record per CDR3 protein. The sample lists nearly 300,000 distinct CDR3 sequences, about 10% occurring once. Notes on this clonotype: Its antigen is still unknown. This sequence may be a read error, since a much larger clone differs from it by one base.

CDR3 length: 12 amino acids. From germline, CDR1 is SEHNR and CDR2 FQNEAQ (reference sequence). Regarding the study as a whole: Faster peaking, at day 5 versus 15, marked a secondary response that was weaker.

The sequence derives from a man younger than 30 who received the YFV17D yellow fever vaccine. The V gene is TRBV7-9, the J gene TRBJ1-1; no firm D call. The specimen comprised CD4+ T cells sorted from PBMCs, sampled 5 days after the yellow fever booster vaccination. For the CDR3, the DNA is TGTGCCATCAGCTTCGCGGGGACTGAAGCTTTCTTT. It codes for CAISFAGTEAFF.